This T cell receptor beta chain was documented in a study of blood T cell repertoires in COVID-19. Study at large: Some COVID-19 samples were acute and others convalescent; all came from the United States, Italy and Spain. In each case, the material was cDNA or gDNA derived from T cells, B-cell-depleted T cells, or PBMCs.

In assigning cohorts, the study relied on participant-reported clinical history. This clone was observed a single time. In the authors' workflow: Amplification of reference gene primers provided the estimated nucleated cell counts. The repertoire was sequenced with immunoSEQ multiplex PCR; TCRdb's copy has only in-frame clones and lacks some. V and J calls and clone size follow that table, whereas D and trimming were derived from the DNA. In the table there are approximately 230,000 clones, about 86% of which are singletons. The CDR3 sequence is 16 residues long. V lost 1 base to trimming and J lost 0 bases, with 11 bases between them. Germline V gene lookup returns CDR1 SGHTS and CDR2 YDEGEE.

The sequencing sample was made of PBMCs or T cells enriched from blood (not recorded which). The receptor's source is a woman in her fifties or sixties with acute COVID-19. V gene TRBV5-8 combines with J gene TRBJ2-4; no firm D call. CDR3 in DNA: TGTGCCAGCAGCTTGATCCAGACTCTAGCCAAAAACATTCAGTACTTC. It is translated as CASSLIQTLAKNIQYF.